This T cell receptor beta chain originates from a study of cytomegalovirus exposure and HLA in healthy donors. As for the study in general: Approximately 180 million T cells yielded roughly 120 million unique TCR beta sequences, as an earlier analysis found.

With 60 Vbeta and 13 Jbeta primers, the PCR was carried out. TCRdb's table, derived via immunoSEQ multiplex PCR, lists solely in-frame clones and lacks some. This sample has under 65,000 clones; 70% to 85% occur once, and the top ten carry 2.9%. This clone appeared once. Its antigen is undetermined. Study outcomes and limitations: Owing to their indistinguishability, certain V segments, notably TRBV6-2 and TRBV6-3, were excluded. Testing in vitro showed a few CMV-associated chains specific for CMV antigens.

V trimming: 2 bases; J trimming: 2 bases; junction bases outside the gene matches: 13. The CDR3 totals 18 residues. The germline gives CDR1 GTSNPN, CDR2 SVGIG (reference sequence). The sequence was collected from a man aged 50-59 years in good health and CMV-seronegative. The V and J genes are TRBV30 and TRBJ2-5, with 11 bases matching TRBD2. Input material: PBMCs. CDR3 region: CAWSTPWTSGWKQETQYF. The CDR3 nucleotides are TGTGCCTGGAGTACTCCCTGGACTAGCGGGTGGAAACAAGAGACCCAGTACTTC.